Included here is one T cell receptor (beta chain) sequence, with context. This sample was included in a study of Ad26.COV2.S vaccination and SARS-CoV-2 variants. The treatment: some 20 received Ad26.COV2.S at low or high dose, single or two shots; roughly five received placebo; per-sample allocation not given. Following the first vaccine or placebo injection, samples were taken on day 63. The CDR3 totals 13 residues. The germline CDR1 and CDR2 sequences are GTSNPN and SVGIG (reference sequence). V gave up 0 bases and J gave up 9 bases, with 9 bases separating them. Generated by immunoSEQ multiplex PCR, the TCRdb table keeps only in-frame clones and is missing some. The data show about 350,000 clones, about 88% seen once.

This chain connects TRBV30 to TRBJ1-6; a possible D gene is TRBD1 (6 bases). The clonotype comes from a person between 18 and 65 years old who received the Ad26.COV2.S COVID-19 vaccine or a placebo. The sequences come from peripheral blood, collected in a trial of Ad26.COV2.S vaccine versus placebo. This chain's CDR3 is CAWSVQGSSPLHF. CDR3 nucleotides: TGTGCCTGGAGTGTACAGGGAAGTTCACCCCTCCACTTT.